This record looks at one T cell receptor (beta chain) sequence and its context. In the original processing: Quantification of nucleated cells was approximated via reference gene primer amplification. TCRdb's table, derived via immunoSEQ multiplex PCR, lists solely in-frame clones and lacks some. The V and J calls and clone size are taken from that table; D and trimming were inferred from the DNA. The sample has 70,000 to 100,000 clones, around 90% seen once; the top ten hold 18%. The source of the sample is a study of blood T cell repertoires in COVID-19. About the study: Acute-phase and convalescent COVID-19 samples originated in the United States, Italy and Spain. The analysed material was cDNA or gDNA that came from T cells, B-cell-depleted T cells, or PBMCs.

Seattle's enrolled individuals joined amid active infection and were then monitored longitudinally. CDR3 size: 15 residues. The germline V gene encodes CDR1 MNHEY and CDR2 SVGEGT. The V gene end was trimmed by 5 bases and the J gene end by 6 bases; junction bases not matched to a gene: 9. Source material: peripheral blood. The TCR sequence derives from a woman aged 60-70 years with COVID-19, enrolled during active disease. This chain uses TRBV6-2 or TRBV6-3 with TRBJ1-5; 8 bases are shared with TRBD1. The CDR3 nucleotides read TGTGCCAGCAGTGACGGGACAGGTGTGGGTCAGCCCCAGCATTTT. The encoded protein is CASSDGTGVGQPQHF.